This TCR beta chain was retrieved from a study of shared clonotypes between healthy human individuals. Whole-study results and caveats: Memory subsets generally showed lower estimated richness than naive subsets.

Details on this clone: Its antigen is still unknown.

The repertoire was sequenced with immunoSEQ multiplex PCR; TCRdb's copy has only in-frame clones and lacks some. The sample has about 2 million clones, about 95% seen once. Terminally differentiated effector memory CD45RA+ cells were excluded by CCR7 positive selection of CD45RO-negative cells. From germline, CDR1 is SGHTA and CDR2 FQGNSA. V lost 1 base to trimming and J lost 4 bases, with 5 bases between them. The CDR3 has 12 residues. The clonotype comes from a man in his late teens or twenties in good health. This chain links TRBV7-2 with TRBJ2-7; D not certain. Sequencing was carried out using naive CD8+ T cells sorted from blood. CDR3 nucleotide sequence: TGTGCCAGCAGCTTAGTTCGGTACGAGCAGTACTTC. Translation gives CASSLVRYEQYF.